This T cell receptor (beta chain) was sequenced for a study of blood T cell repertoires in COVID-19. In terms of age and location, participants ranged from roughly 18 to 95 years and lived in about 25 US areas. What the recovered Cohort 3 donors had was two negative PCRs, clearance, or symptom resolution. Germline V gene lookup returns CDR1 SGDLS and CDR2 YYNGEE. V gave up 2 bases and J gave up 3 bases, with 14 bases separating them. The CDR3 is 16 residues long. Assay: immunoSEQ multiplex PCR; the TCRdb copy retains only in-frame clones and omits some. The top ten clones hold 1.7% of a sample with around 400,000 clones, roughly nine tenths of them seen once.

The TCR originated in a young woman who had recovered from COVID-19. Material for sequencing was PBMCs or T cells enriched from blood (not recorded which). The chain links TRBV9 to TRBJ1-4; maybe TRBD1 (6 bases). The DNA for the CDR3 is TGTGCCAGCAGCGTTAATCCGGGACATCCTAATGAAAAACTGTTTTTT. It encodes CASSVNPGHPNEKLFF. Complete variable domain (other parts from reference TRBV9 and TRBJ1-4): DSGVTQTPKHLITATGQRVTLRCSPRSGDLSVYWYQQSLDQGLQFLIQYYNGEERAKGNILERFSAQQFPDLHSELNLSSLELGDSALYFCASSVNPGHPNEKLFFGSGTQLSVL.